The clone carrying this T cell receptor (beta chain) was counted only a few times. What it recognizes is unknown. The sample is drawn from a study of T cells in Graves' hyperthyroidism and ophthalmopathy. Across the whole study: Peripheral blood was collected at initial diagnosis, before any treatment.

RNA transcripts yielded amplified TCR beta CDR3 regions. Using the HTBI primer set, a first-round RT-PCR was run on the TCR CDR3. TCRdb reprocessed the multiplex PCR reads with MiXCR, giving one entry per CDR3 protein. The table lists around 620,000 distinct CDR3 sequences, 16% of them singletons. CDR3 size: 16 residues. The V gene end was trimmed by 0 bases and the J gene end by 6 bases; junction bases not matched to a gene: 9. Germline lookup yields CDR1 MNHEY and CDR2 SVGEGT. Points from the study as a whole: Researchers found most expanded thyroid clonotypes above 0.001 in blood as well.

Graves' hyperthyroidism qualified as stable when ophthalmopathy did not progress within 18 months. Exclusion of a patient resulted from uncontrolled infection, other autoimmune disease, pregnancy or lactation. The chain uses TRBV6-2 or TRBV6-3 and TRBJ2-3, with 7 positions matching TRBD2. The source is a woman aged 25 to 45 with Graves' hyperthyroidism. The sequenced sample was blood. The CDR3 coding sequence is TGTGCCAGCAGTTACTCTCCTAGCGGATTATCCGATACGCAGTATTTT. Translating gives CASSYSPSGLSDTQYF.